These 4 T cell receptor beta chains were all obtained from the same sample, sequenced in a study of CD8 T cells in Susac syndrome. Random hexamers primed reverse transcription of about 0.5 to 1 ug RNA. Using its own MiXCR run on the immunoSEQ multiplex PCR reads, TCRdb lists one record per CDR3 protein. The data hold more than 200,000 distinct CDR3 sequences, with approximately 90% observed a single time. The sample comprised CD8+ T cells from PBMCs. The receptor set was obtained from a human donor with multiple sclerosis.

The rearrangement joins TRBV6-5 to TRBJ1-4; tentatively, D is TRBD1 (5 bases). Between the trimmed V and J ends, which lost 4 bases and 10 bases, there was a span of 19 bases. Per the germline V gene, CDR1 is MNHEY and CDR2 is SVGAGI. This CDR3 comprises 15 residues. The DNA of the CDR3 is TGTGCCAGCAGTTTCACCGGGACTCGCCTGGGAAAACTGTTTTTT. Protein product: CASSFTGTRLGKLFF.

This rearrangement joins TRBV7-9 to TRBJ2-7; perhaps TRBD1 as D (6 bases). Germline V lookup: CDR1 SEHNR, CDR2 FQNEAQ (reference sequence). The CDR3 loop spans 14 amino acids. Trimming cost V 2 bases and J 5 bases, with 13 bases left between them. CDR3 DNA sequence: TGTGCCAGCAGCTTAACAGGGAAGGGTAACGAGCAGTACTTC. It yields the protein CASSLTGKGNEQYF.

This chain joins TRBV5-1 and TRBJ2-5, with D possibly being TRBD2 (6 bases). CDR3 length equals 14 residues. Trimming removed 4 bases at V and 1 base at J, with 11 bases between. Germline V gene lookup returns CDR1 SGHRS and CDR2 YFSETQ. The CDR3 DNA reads TGCGCCAGCAGCCCACCGGGGGTCCAAGAGACCCAGTACTTC. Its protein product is CASSPPGVQETQYF.

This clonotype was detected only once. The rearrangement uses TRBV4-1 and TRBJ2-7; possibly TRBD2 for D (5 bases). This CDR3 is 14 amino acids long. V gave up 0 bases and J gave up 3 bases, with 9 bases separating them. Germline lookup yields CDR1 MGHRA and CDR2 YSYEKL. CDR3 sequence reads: CASSQDRTFYEQYF. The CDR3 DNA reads TGCGCCAGCAGCCAAGATCGGACTTTCTACGAGCAGTACTTC.